These 12 T cell receptor beta chains came from one sample sequenced in a study of blood T cells in healthy people across ages. Alongside a J-beta primer mix, a sample-barcoded 5' primer served in a second PCR lasting about 7 to 11 cycles. TCRdb reprocessed the 5' RACE reads with MiXCR, giving one entry per CDR3 protein. Counted here are 1.5 million or so distinct CDR3 sequences, roughly 45% occurring once; the ten biggest clones make up under 8%. Source material: blood. Receptors were obtained from a woman under 30 in good health.

The rearrangement uses TRBV6-5 and TRBJ2-7; 11 bases match TRBD2. CDR1 is MNHEY, CDR2 SVGAGI, per germline. Trimming cost V 6 bases and J 3 bases; bases outside gene matches: 7. The CDR3 covers 15 residues. CDR3 sequence reads: CASSRRLAGGYEQYF. The CDR3 DNA reads TGTGCCAGCAGCCGTAGGCTAGCGGGGGGCTACGAGCAGTACTTC.

There are a few counts of this clonotype. This chain connects TRBV30 to TRBJ2-5; D unclear. Trimming cost V 2 bases and J 1 base, with 5 bases left between them. The V gene's germline CDR1 is GTSNPN and CDR2 SVGIG (reference sequence). CDR3 length: 12 residues. The CDR3 here is CAWSHLQETQYF. For the CDR3, the DNA is TGTGCCTGGAGTCACCTCCAAGAGACCCAGTACTTC.

This clonotype was counted between two and nine times. The chain joins TRBV10-3 to TRBJ2-5; 8 bases match TRBD2. CDR1 is ENHRY, CDR2 SYGVKD, per germline. The CDR3 is made up of 16 amino acids. Losses at the gene ends were 0 bases for V and 4 bases for J; bases not matched to a gene: 7. The CDR3 DNA reads as TGTGCCATCAGTGAGTCTAGCGGGACTGTGGGAGAGACCCAGTACTTC. As protein: CAISESSGTVGETQYF.

J is TRBJ2-7 and V is TRBV14; TRBD2 aligns across 7 bases. The length of the CDR3 is 15 residues. Germline assignment: CDR1 SGHDN and CDR2 FVKESK. V dropped 1 base and J dropped 2; count of bases not matched to a gene: 5. This CDR3 is CASSQVEAGTYEQYF. The CDR3 bases are TGTGCCAGCAGCCAAGTTGAAGCGGGAACCTACGAGCAGTACTTC.

CDR3 in amino acids: CSVPSTSSSYEQYF. The CDR3 bases are TGCAGCGTTCCTTCGACTAGCTCATCCTACGAGCAGTACTTC. This sequence joins TRBV29-1 and TRBJ2-7, with 7 nucleotides matching TRBD2. Germline V gene sequence: CDR1 SQVTM, CDR2 ANQGSEA. This CDR3 is built from 14 residues. J gave up 1 base and V 5 bases, and 8 bases lay outside the gene matches.

The chain joins TRBV4-3 to TRBJ1-2, with 9 bases aligning to TRBD1. The CDR3 runs 16 residues. The V and J ends lost 1 base and 7 bases, in that order; junction bases with no gene match: 10. In germline, CDR1 is LGHNA, CDR2 YSLEER. The CDR3 nucleotides read TGCGCCAGCAGCCAAGGCCCCCCGACAGGGGGTTTTGGCTACACCTTC. This gives the protein CASSQGPPTGGFGYTF.

Regarding this clonotype: This may be a read error, as it is one base from a much larger clone. V is TRBV7-9 and J is TRBJ1-2; D may be TRBD1 (5 bases). The ends were cut back, 3 bases at V and 6 bases at J, with 11 bases in the middle. Germline V gene sequence: CDR1 SEHNR, CDR2 FQNEAQ (reference sequence). The CDR3 extends over 13 amino acids. CDR3 bases: TGTGCCAGCAGCTTCGGGACGATTGATGGCTACACCTTC. Translating gives CASSFGTIDGYTF.

The sample holds a few counts of this clonotype. The chain recombines TRBV7-2 with TRBJ2-1, with D perhaps TRBD2 (6 bases). Trimming pared 3 bases from V and 8 bases from J, leaving 11 bases between. The CDR3 length is 13 residues. Per the germline V gene, CDR1 is SGHTA and CDR2 is FQGNSA. Here the CDR3 reads CASSLTSRDEQFF. Here the CDR3 DNA reads TGTGCCAGCAGCTTGACTAGTCGCGATGAGCAGTTCTTC.

The CDR3 is CSARDFREDSRGEQYF. CDR3 DNA sequence: TGCAGTGCTAGAGATTTTAGAGAGGACTCGAGAGGCGAGCAGTACTTC. The gene calls are TRBV20-1 and TRBJ2-7, with D possibly matching TRBD2 (5 bases). Germline V gene lookup returns CDR1 DFQATT and CDR2 SNEGSKA (reference sequence). The ends were cut back, 0 bases at V and 6 bases at J, with 21 bases in the middle. CDR3 length: 16 residues.

This sequence joins TRBV20-1 and TRBJ1-2; 10 bases are shared with TRBD1. V lost 6 bases and J lost 3; bases outside the gene matches: 13. Germline values: CDR1 DFQATT, CDR2 SNEGSKA (reference sequence). This CDR3 region has 16 residues. CDR3 amino acids: CSALPGTGDFHYGYTF. CDR3 coding DNA: TGCAGTGCCCTTCCCGGGACAGGGGACTTCCACTATGGCTACACCTTC.

DNA for the CDR3: TGTGCCAGCATGGATCTAGCGGGGCAGCCACAAGAGACCCAGTACTTC. Its protein is CASMDLAGQPQETQYF. The genes are TRBV9 and TRBJ2-5; 9 bases map to TRBD2. Germline CDR1 and CDR2: SGDLS and YYNGEE. This CDR3 spans 16 amino acids. V lost 6 bases, J lost 2 bases, and 11 bases stayed unmatched.

This clonotype was seen more than once but under ten times. V is TRBV2 and J is TRBJ2-2, with a possible D match to TRBD2 (6 bases). Germline lookup yields CDR1 SNHLY and CDR2 FYNNEI. CDR3 length equals 16 residues. Trimming shortened V by 7 bases and J by 6 bases, and 21 bases separated the two germline ends. CDR3 protein: CASTGPGRGSAGELFF. CDR3 sequence (DNA): TGTGCCAGCACTGGACCGGGACGGGGGTCCGCCGGGGAGCTGTTTTTT.